These T cell receptor beta chains were read from a single sample in a study of blood T cell repertoires in COVID-19. Generated by immunoSEQ multiplex PCR, the TCRdb table keeps only in-frame clones and is missing some. The sample gives hundreds of thousands of clones, roughly 79% of which show up once; 1.9% is in the top ten. Sequences were obtained from peripheral blood. Source of these receptors: a woman older than 75 with acute or convalescent COVID-19. Each CDR3 is given with its conserved first and last residue. A D gene is named only where the DNA matches it firmly. Clone size is stated in some rows and not others, as once, few, many or a class when expanded.

j_call d_call clone_size v_call cdr3_nt cdr3_aa
TRBJ1-2 NA NA TRBV28 TGTGCCAGCATCGGACACAACTATGGCTACACCTTC CASIGHNYGYTF
TRBJ1-3 NA few TRBV15 TGTGCCACCAGCAGAAGTCAGGTACTCTCTGGAAACACCATATATTTT CATSRSQVLSGNTIYF
TRBJ1-2 TRBD1 NA TRBV25-1 TGTGCCAGCAGCGAGCCGGGACAGGGGCTCCCTCAGCATGGCTACACCTTC CASSEPGQGLPQHGYTF
TRBJ2-2 TRBD1 NA TRBV9 TGTGCCAGCAGCGTAGGGGACAGGGGTGGCACCGGGGAGCTGTTTTTT CASSVGDRGGTGELFF
TRBJ1-1 NA NA TRBV5-1 TGCGCCAGCAGCCCGGAGGGCCCGAACACTGAAGCTTTCTTT CASSPEGPNTEAFF
TRBJ1-2 NA NA TRBV2 TGTGCCAGCAGGAGACAGGACGGTAGCGGCTACACCTTC CASRRQDGSGYTF
TRBJ1-2 NA NA TRBV30 TGTGCCTGGAGTGTCTTCCCACAGGGCTACACCTTC CAWSVFPQGYTF
TRBJ1-1 TRBD1 NA TRBV3-1/TRBV3-2 TGTGCCAGCAGCCCATGGGACAGGGTTAACACTGAAGCTTTCTTT CASSPWDRVNTEAFF
TRBJ1-6 NA NA TRBV2 TGTGCCAGCAGTGAGCGGGGGAGTACCTATAATTCACCCCTCCACTTT CASSERGSTYNSPLHF
TRBJ2-3 TRBD2 NA TRBV14 TGTGCCAGCAGCCAATTCGTTATAGCGGGGAGCACGCAGTATTTT CASSQFVIAGSTQYF
TRBJ2-7 NA few TRBV5-4 TGTGCCAGCAGCTTGGTCAGCGGAGCGACCTACGAGCAGTACTTC CASSLVSGATYEQYF
TRBJ1-5 NA NA TRBV19 TGTGCCAGTAGGACTCTAGATCAGCCCCAGCATTTT CASRTLDQPQHF
TRBJ2-7 NA once TRBV20-1 TGCAGTGCTAGTAGGAGGAGCTACGAGCAGTACTTC CSASRRSYEQYF
TRBJ1-2 NA NA TRBV12-5 TGTGCTAGTGGTTTGCCCACCGGGACAACGGCAAAAGGCTACACCTTC CASGLPTGTTAKGYTF
TRBJ2-5 TRBD2 NA TRBV9 TGTGCCAGCAGCGTAGCTGCGGGGGGGCAAAGCGGACAAGAGACCCAGTACTTC CASSVAAGGQSGQETQYF
TRBJ2-1 TRBD2 NA TRBV19 TGTGCCAGTAGGACCGGGACTAGCGGGGGGGCCTACAATGAGCAGTTCTTC CASRTGTSGGAYNEQFF
TRBJ1-6 TRBD1 NA TRBV2 TGTGCCAGCAGTGGGGGACAGGCACCCCTCCACTTT CASSGGQAPLHF
TRBJ2-3 TRBD1 few TRBV7-3 TGTGCCAGCAGCTTAGACAGGGGCACAGATACGCAGTATTTT CASSLDRGTDTQYF
TRBJ2-2 NA NA TRBV19 TGTGCCAGTAGCACTCGGAGGGGCCGCGACACCGGGGAGCTGTTTTTT CASSTRRGRDTGELFF
TRBJ1-2 NA NA TRBV5-1 TGCGCCAGCAGCTTCCAGGGGATCCCCTATGGCTACACCTTC CASSFQGIPYGYTF
TRBJ1-5 NA NA TRBV28 TGTGCCAGCAGTTTACCCCTGTGGGGGGAGAGCAATCAGCCCCAGCATTTT CASSLPLWGESNQPQHF
TRBJ2-1 TRBD1 NA TRBV7-2 TGTGCCAGCACCCCAATCCCCCCGGGACAGGGAAGGAATGAGCAGTTCTTC CASTPIPPGQGRNEQFF
TRBJ2-1 TRBD2 NA TRBV20-1 TGCAGTGCTAGTTCCACTAGCGGGAGCTTTTTGGTTGAGCAGTTCTTC CSASSTSGSFLVEQFF
TRBJ2-2 TRBD1 NA TRBV5-5 TGTGCCAGCAGCATAGACAGGGGTGCCGGGGAGCTGTTTTTT CASSIDRGAGELFF
TRBJ2-1 TRBD2 NA TRBV29-1 TGCAGCGTAAGTCTAAGACTAGCGGCATCCTACAATGAGCAGTTCTTC CSVSLRLAASYNEQFF
TRBJ1-6 NA NA TRBV18 TGTGCCAGCTCACCAACAGTATCCTATAATTCACCCCTCCACTTT CASSPTVSYNSPLHF
TRBJ2-3 TRBD1 NA TRBV7-9 TGTGCCAGCAGCACTGGACAGGGGGCGAGAACAGATACGCAGTATTTT CASSTGQGARTDTQYF
TRBJ2-7 TRBD2 NA TRBV15 TGTGCCACCAGACCGGGACTACAGAACTACGAGCAGTACTTC CATRPGLQNYEQYF
TRBJ1-1 TRBD1 NA TRBV15 TGTGCCACCAGCAGAGGGAGGGGGCGAGAGACTGAAGCTTTCTTT CATSRGRGRETEAFF
TRBJ2-1 TRBD2 NA TRBV2 TGTGCCAGCAGGAACCCCATTCTAGCGGGAAAGCCGCCCATAACGTCTTACAATGAGCAGTTCTTC CASRNPILAGKPPITSYNEQFF
TRBJ2-3 NA NA TRBV13 TGTGCCAGCAGCACAACAGACAGGTTCACAGATACGCAGTATTTT CASSTTDRFTDTQYF
TRBJ2-5 NA NA TRBV5-1 TGCGCCAGCAGCTCCCGCCCCACAGGGCAAGAGACCCAGTACTTC CASSSRPTGQETQYF
TRBJ1-5 NA NA TRBV10-3 TGTGCCATCAGTGAGTCTGGTGGGGCCCAGCCCCAGCATTTT CAISESGGAQPQHF
TRBJ2-2 TRBD2 NA TRBV11-1 TGTGCCAGCAGCCCTCCCAGCGGGAGCGGGTCCGGGGAGCTGTTTTTT CASSPPSGSGSGELFF